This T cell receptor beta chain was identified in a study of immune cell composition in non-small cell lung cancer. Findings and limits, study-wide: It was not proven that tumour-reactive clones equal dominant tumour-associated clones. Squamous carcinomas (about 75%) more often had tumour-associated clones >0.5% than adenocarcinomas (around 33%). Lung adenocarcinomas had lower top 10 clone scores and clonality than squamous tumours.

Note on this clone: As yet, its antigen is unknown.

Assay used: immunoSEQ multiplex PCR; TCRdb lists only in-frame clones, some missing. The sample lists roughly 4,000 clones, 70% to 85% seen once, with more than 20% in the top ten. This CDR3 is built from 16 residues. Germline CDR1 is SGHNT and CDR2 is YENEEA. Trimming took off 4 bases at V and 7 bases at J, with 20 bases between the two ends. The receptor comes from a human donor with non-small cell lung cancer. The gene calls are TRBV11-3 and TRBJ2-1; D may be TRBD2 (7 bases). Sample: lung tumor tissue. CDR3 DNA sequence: TGTGCCAGCAGCTCAAAGGGGGGACTACGTACGAATGAGCAGTTCTTC. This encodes CASSSKGGLRTNEQFF.